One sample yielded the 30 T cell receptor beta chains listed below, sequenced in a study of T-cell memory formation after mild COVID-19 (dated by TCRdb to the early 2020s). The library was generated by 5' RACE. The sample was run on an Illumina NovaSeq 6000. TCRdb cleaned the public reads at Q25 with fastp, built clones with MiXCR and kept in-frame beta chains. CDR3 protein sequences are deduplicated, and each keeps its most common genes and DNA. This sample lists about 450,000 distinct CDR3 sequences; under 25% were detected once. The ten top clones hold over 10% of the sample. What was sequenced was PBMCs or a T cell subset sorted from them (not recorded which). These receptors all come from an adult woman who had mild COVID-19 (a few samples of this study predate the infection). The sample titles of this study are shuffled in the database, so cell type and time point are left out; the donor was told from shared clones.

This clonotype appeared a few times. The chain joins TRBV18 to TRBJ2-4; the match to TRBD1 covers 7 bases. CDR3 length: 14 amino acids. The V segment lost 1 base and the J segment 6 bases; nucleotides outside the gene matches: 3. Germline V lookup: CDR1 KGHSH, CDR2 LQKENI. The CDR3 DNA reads TGTGCCAGCTCACCACTAGACAGGGCAAACATTCAGTACTTC. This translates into CASSPLDRANIQYF.

The CDR3 loop reads CATSDFTSSGANVLTF. The CDR3 nucleotides are TGTGCCACCAGTGATTTCACTAGCTCTGGGGCCAACGTCCTGACTTTC. V and J are TRBV24-1 and TRBJ2-6, with D possibly TRBD2 on 5 matching bases. Germline CDR1 KGHDR, CDR2 SFDVKD. V lost 1 base to trimming and J lost 0 bases, with 6 bases between them. The CDR3 has 16 amino acids.

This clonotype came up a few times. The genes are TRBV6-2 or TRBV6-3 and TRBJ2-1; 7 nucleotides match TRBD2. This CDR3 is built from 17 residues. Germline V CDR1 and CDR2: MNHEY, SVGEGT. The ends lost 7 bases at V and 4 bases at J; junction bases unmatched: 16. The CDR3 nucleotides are TGTGCCAGCAAACGGCGGTGGGGGGGAGAGCCTTACAATGAGCAGTTCTTC. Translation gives CASKRRWGGEPYNEQFF.

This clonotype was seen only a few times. The CDR3 nucleotides read TGTGCCAGCAGCTCGGACAGGGAAGTCTCCTACGAGCAGTACTTC. It translates to CASSSDREVSYEQYF. The chain employs TRBV5-6 and TRBJ2-7; 8 nucleotides align to TRBD1. The trim removed 3 bases at V and 0 bases at J, leaving 5 bases unmatched. Germline CDR1 is SGHDT and CDR2 is YYEEEE. The CDR3 is 15 residues long.

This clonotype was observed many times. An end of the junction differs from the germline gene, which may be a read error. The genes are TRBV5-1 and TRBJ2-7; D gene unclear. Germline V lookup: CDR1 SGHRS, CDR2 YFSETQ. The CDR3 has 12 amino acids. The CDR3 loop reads CASSLDGYEQYF. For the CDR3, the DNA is TGTGCCAGCAGCTTAGACGGCTACGAGCAGTACTTC.

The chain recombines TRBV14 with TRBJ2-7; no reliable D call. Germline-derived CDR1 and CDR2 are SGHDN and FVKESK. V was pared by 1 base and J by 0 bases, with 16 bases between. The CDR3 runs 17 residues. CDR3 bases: TGTGCCAGCAGCCAAGTAGCTAAGAGACCGAGCTCCTACGAGCAGTACTTC. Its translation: CASSQVAKRPSSYEQYF.

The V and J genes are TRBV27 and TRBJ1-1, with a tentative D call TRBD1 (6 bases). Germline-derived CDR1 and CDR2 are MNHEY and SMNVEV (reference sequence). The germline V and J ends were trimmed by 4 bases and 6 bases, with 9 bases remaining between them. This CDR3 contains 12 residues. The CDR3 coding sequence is TGTGCCAGCAGTTATGGGGGCGCTGAAGCTTTCTTT. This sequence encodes CASSYGGAEAFF.

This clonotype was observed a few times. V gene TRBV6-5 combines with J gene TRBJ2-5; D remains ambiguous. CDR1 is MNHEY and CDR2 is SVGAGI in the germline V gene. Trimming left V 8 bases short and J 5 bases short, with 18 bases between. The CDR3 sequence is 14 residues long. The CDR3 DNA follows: TGTGCCAGCTGGACCCTAGTGAGATCGGAGACCCAGTACTTC. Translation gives CASWTLVRSETQYF.

CDR3 nucleotide sequence: TGTGCCAGCGGTGGAAATGGATATTCACCCCTCCACTTT. Translation: CASGGNGYSPLHF. This chain uses TRBV7-9 with TRBJ1-6; no clear D. V shed 8 bases and J shed 8 bases, with 13 bases lying between them. Germline V gene sequence: CDR1 SEHNR, CDR2 FQNEAQ (reference sequence). The CDR3 runs to 13 residues.

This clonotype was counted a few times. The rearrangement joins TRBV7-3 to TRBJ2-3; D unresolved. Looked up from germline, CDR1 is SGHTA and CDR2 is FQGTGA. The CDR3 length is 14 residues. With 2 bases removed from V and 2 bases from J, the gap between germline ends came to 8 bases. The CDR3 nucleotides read TGTGCCAGCAGCTTAGTCAGAACCACAGATACGCAGTATTTT. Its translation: CASSLVRTTDTQYF. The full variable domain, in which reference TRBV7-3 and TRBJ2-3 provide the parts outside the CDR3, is GAGVSQTPSNKVTEKGKYVELRCDPISGHTALYWYRQSLGQGPEFLIYFQGTGAADDSGLPNDRFFAVRPEGSVSTLKIQRTERGDSAVYLCASSLVRTTDTQYFGPGTRLTVL.

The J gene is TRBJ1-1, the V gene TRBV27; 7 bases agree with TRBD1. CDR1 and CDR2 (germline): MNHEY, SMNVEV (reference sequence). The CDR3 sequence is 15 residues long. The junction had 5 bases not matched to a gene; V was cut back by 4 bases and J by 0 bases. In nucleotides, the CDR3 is TGTGCCAGCAGTTGGGCGGGACAGATGAACACTGAAGCTTTCTTT. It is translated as CASSWAGQMNTEAFF.

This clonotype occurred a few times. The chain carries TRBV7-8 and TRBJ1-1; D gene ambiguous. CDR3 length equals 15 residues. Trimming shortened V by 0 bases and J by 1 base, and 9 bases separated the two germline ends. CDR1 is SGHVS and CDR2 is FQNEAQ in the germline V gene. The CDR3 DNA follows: TGTGCCAGCAGCTTAGCCTCGCTGGGGAACACTGAAGCTTTCTTT. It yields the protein CASSLASLGNTEAFF. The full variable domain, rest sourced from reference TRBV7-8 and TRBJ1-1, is GAGVSQSPRYKVAKRGQDVALRCDPISGHVSLFWYQQALGQGPEFLTYFQNEAQLDKSGLPSDRFFAERPEGSVSTLKIQRTQQEDSAVYLCASSLASLGNTEAFFGQGTRLTVV.

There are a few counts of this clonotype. The CDR3 region is CASEGRNTGELFF. The CDR3 DNA is TGTGCTAGCGAGGGACGGAACACCGGGGAGCTGTTTTTT. This chain links TRBV12-5 with TRBJ2-2, with D perhaps matching TRBD1 or TRBD2 (5 bases each). V was shortened by 9 bases and J by 1 base, with 9 bases between the two germline ends. The CDR3 contains 13 residues. Germline V gene lookup returns CDR1 LGHNT and CDR2 FRNRAP.

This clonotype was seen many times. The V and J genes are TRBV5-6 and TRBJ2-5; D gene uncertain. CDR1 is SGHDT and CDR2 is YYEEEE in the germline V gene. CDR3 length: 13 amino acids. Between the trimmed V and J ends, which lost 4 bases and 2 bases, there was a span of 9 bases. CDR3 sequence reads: CASSLNGQETQYF. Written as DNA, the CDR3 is TGTGCCAGCAGCCTCAACGGACAAGAGACCCAGTACTTC.

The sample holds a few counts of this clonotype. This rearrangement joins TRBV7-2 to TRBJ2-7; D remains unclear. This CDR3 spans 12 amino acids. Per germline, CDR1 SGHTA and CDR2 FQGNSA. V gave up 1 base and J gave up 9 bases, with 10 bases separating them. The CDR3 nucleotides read TGTGCCAGCAGCTTAGAGGGCCTGCGGCAGTACTTC. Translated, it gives CASSLEGLRQYF.

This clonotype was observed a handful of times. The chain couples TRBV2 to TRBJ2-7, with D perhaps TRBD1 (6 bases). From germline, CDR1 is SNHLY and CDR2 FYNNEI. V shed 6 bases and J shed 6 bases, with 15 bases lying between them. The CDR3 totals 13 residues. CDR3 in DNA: TGTGCCAGCAGGCCCGAACAGGGATCCGAGCAGTACTTC. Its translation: CASRPEQGSEQYF.

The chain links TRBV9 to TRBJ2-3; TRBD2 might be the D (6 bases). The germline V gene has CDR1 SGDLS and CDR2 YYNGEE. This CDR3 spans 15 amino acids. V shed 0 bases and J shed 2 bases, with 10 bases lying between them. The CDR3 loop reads CASSVGGMYTDTQYF. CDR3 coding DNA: TGTGCCAGCAGCGTAGGCGGGATGTACACAGATACGCAGTATTTT.

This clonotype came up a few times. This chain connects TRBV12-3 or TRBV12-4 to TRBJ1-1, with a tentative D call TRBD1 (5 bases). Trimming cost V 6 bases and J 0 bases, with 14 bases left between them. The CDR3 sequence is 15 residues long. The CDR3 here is CASSVHPGLNTEAFF. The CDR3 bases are TGTGCCAGCAGCGTCCACCCAGGGCTGAACACTGAAGCTTTCTTT.

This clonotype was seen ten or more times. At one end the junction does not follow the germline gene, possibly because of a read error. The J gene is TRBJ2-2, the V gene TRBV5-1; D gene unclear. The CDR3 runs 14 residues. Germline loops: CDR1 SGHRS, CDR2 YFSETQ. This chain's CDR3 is CASSLVGNTGELFF. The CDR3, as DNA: TGTGCCAGCAGCCTAGTAGGGAACACCGGGGAGCTGTTTTTT.

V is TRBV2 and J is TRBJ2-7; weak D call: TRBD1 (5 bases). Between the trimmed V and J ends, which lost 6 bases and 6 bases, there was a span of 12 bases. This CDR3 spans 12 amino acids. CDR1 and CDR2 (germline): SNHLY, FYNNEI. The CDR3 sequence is CASSQGISEQYF. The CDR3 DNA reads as TGTGCCAGCAGCCAGGGAATAAGCGAGCAGTACTTC.

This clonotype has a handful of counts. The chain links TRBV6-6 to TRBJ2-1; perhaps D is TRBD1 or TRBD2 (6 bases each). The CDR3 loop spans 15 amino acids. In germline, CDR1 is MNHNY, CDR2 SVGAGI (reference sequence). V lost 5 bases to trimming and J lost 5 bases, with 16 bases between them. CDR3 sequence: CASSSARGANNEQFF. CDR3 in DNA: TGTGCCAGCAGTAGTGCGAGGGGGGCCAACAATGAGCAGTTCTTC.

The CDR3 here is CASSEGVQETQYF. The CDR3 region has the DNA TGTGCCAGCAGCGAGGGGGTCCAAGAGACCCAGTACTTC. This chain joins TRBV6-6 and TRBJ2-5; D possibly corresponds to TRBD1 (6 bases). CDR3 length: 13 residues. V was clipped by 6 bases and J by 1 base, with 9 bases between them. The germline V gene encodes CDR1 MNHNY and CDR2 SVGAGI (reference sequence).

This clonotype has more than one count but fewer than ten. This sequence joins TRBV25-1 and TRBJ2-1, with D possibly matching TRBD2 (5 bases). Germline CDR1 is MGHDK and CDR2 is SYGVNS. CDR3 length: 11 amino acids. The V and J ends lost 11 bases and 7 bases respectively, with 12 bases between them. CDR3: CASVRGNEQFF. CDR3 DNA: TGTGCCTCGGTACGGGGAAATGAGCAGTTCTTC.

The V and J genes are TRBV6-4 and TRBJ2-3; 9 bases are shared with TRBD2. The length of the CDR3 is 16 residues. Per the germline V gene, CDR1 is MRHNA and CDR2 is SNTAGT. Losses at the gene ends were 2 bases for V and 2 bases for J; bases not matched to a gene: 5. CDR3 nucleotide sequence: TGTGCCAGCAGTGACCCGACTAGCGGCTACACAGATACGCAGTATTTT. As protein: CASSDPTSGYTDTQYF.

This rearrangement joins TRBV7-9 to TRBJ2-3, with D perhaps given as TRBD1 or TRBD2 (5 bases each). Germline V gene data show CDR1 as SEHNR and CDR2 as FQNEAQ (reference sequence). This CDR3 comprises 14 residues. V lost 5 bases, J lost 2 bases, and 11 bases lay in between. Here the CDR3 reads CASSGGPNTDTQYF. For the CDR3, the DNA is TGTGCCAGCAGCGGGGGTCCGAACACAGATACGCAGTATTTT.

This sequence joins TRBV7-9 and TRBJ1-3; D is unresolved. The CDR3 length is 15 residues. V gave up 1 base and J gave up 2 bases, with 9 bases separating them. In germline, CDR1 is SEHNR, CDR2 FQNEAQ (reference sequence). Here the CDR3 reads CASSLGSSAGNTIYF. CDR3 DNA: TGTGCCAGCAGCTTAGGCAGTTCGGCTGGAAACACCATATATTTT.

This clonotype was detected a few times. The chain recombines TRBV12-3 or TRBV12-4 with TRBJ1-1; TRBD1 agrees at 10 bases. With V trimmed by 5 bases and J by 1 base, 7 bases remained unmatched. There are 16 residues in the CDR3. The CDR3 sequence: CASSLYRDRGNTEAFF. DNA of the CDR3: TGTGCCAGCAGTCTATACCGGGACAGGGGGAACACTGAAGCTTTCTTT.

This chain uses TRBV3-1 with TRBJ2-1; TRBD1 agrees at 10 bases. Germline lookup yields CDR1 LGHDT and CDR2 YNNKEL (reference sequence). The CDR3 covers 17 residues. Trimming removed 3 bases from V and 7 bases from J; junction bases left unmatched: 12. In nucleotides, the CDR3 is TGTGCCAGCAGCCAGCCCCCGGGGAGACAGGGGGCAAATGAGCAGTTCTTC. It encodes CASSQPPGRQGANEQFF.

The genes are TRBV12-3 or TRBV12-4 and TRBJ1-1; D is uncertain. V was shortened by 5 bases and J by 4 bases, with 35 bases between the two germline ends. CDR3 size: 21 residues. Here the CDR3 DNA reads TGTGCCAGCAGTGGCCGCGGGGTTTCGCGGTCGGTTGGCAGGTTAGGCACTGAAGCTTTCTTT. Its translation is CASSGRGVSRSVGRLGTEAFF.

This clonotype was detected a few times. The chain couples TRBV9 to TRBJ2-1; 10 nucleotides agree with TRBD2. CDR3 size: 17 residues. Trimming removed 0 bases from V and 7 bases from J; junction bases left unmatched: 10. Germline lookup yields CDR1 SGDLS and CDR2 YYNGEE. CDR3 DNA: TGTGCCAGCAGCGTAGTAGGAGCGGGGGGGCGACGAAATGAGCAGTTCTTC. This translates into CASSVVGAGGRRNEQFF. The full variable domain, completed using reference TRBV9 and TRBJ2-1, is DSGVTQTPKHLITATGQRVTLRCSPRSGDLSVYWYQQSLDQGLQFLIQYYNGEERAKGNILERFSAQQFPDLHSELNLSSLELGDSALYFCASSVVGAGGRRNEQFFGPGTRLTVL.